Listed below are T cell receptor beta chains from one sample, sequenced in a study of cytomegalovirus exposure and HLA in healthy donors. Assay: immunoSEQ multiplex PCR; the TCRdb copy retains only in-frame clones and omits some. The sample has tens of thousands of clones, 82% seen once. The specimen sequenced was PBMCs. All receptors derive from a man over 45 in good health and CMV-seronegative. The CDR3 runs from the conserved cysteine through the conserved F or W. Fields, in order: clone size, J gene, V gene, D gene, CDR3 DNA, CDR3 protein. A D gene is named only where the DNA matches it firmly. Clone size is not always given. Where it is, it says once, few, many or a class for expanded clones.

NA TRBJ2-2 TRBV10-3 NA TGTGCCATCAGTGGCAGGGGGGTAGCAGCCGGGGAGCTGTTTTTT CAISGRGVAAGELFF
NA TRBJ2-7 TRBV5-4 TRBD1 TGTGCCAGCAGCTTGGCCGACGGGACAGGGCTCTACGAGCAGTACTTC CASSLADGTGLYEQYF
NA TRBJ2-1 TRBV9 TRBD2 TGTGCCAGCAGCGTAGGAGGGTCTAGCGGGAGTGCCTACAATGAGCAGTTCTTC CASSVGGSSGSAYNEQFF
NA TRBJ2-2 TRBV5-1 TRBD2 TGCGCCAGCAGCTCTCGGGGAGGGGCCGGGGAGCTGTTTTTT CASSSRGGAGELFF
once TRBJ1-1 TRBV6-5 NA TGTGCCAGCAGTTACTCAACAGGGAACACTGAAGCTTTCTTT CASSYSTGNTEAFF
NA TRBJ2-7 TRBV27 TRBD2 TGTGCCAGCAGCCGGGGCGGGAGGGCCTCGCACGAGCAGTACTTC CASSRGGRASHEQYF
NA TRBJ2-1 TRBV5-1 TRBD2 TGCGCCGGCAGCTTGGGACTAGCGGGACTCTACAATGAGCAGTTCTTC CAGSLGLAGLYNEQFF
NA TRBJ2-7 TRBV5-1 TRBD2 TGCGCCAGCAGCCCTCTTGGGGGCGGGAGGGCCTACGAGCAGTACTTC CASSPLGGGRAYEQYF
NA TRBJ2-1 TRBV7-6 TRBD2 TGTGCCAGCAGCTTAATCTCAGGACTAGCGAGTAGTGAGCAGTTCTTC CASSLISGLASSEQFF
once TRBJ2-5 TRBV28 NA TGTGCCAGCCGGTCCCCAGACGGGGAGACCCAGTACTTC CASRSPDGETQYF
once TRBJ1-2 TRBV28 NA TGTGCCAGCAGGCCCCAGGGGAACTATGGCTACACCTTC CASRPQGNYGYTF
NA TRBJ1-5 TRBV28 TRBD1 TGTGCCAGCAGTTTATGGAGGGGGCCACTCCCCAATCAGCCCCAGCATTTT CASSLWRGPLPNQPQHF
NA TRBJ2-5 TRBV21-1 NA TGTGCCAGCAGCAAAGTTTGCGGAGAGACCCAGTACTTC CASSKVCGETQYF
NA TRBJ2-3 TRBV5-5 NA TGTGCCAGCAGCTTGAGTATGAGCGCAGATACGCAGTATTTT CASSLSMSADTQYF
once TRBJ1-5 TRBV28 TRBD1 TGTGCCAGCGGGACAGGGAGTCATCAGCCCCAGCATTTT CASGTGSHQPQHF
NA TRBJ1-1 TRBV19 NA TGTGCCAGTAGTATAGGGTCTGGGGCCAAAACTGAAGCTTTCTTT CASSIGSGAKTEAFF
once TRBJ2-2 TRBV19 TRBD2 TGTGCCAGTAGTAGCAGCGGGGCCGGCACCGGGGAGCTGTTTTTT CASSSSGAGTGELFF
NA TRBJ2-2 TRBV5-8 NA TGTGCCAGCAGCCAAGACAGAGTCACCGGGGAGCTGTTTTTT CASSQDRVTGELFF
NA TRBJ1-5 TRBV27 NA TGTGCCAGCAGTTGGCAGGGAAATCAGCCCCAGCATTTT CASSWQGNQPQHF
NA TRBJ2-5 TRBV19 NA TGTGCCAGTAGTATAGGGAGGCGGACTCTCCAAGAGACCCAGTACTTC CASSIGRRTLQETQYF
medium-sized TRBJ1-3 TRBV6-1 NA TGTGCCAGCAGCGTAGCGGTTGGGTTTGGAAACACCATATATTTT CASSVAVGFGNTIYF
NA TRBJ2-1 TRBV7-9 TRBD2 TGTGCCAGCAGCAGTTTGAGCGGGGAACGAGACTCCTACAATGAGCAGTTCTTC CASSSLSGERDSYNEQFF
NA TRBJ2-1 TRBV20-1 NA TGCAGTGCTCCCCCTCTAAATGAGCAGTTCTTC CSAPPLNEQFF
NA TRBJ2-3 TRBV27 NA TGTGCCAGCAGTTTATCGCGTACAGCAGATACGCAGTATTTT CASSLSRTADTQYF
NA TRBJ2-7 TRBV6-5 NA TGTGCCAGCATTGGCTCCCTTGGCGAGCAGTACTTC CASIGSLGEQYF
few TRBJ1-5 TRBV9 NA TGTGCCAGCAGCGTAGGAGGGGGTTCTAGCAATCAGCCCCAGCATTTT CASSVGGGSSNQPQHF
NA TRBJ1-1 TRBV6-1 TRBD1 TGTGCCAGCAGTGTAACCGGACAGGGGGTTGAAGCTTTCTTT CASSVTGQGVEAFF
NA TRBJ2-7 TRBV5-1 TRBD2 TGCGCCAGCAGCGGACTAGCGGGGTACGAGCAGTACTTC CASSGLAGYEQYF
NA TRBJ2-7 TRBV15 TRBD1 TGTGCCACCCAGAGGGACAGGGTGGACGAGCAGTACTTC CATQRDRVDEQYF
few TRBJ1-1 TRBV7-2 NA TGTGCCAGCAGCTTAGCCTCCGGGAACACTGAAGCTTTCTTT CASSLASGNTEAFF
NA TRBJ2-2 TRBV5-4 TRBD2 TGTGCCAGCAGGGGCGGGACTAGCGGGGGTGCGAACACCGGGGAGCTGTTTTTT CASRGGTSGGANTGELFF
NA TRBJ2-3 TRBV5-1 TRBD2 TGCGCCAGCAGCTTGCCGGGACTAGCGGGAGCAGATACGCAGTATTTT CASSLPGLAGADTQYF
NA TRBJ2-5 TRBV18 NA TGTGCCAGCTCACCCGGAGCGGCAGAACAAGAGACCCAGTACTTC CASSPGAAEQETQYF
NA TRBJ1-2 TRBV9 TRBD1 TGTGCCAGCAGCGCGGGACAGCTCTATGGCTACACCTTC CASSAGQLYGYTF
few TRBJ2-7 TRBV28 TRBD2 TGTGCCAGCAGTGCAGCGGGATTCACCTACGAGCAGTACTTC CASSAAGFTYEQYF
once TRBJ2-1 TRBV5-4 TRBD2 TGTGCCAGCAGCTTGGGGGCGGGAGTACAGAATGAGCAGTTCTTC CASSLGAGVQNEQFF
NA TRBJ2-7 TRBV6-5 TRBD1 TGTGCCAGCAGTCCGGGACAGGGGCGCTACGAGCAGTACTTC CASSPGQGRYEQYF
NA TRBJ2-7 TRBV28 TRBD2 TGTGCCAGCAAGGGCTACGCGGGAGGGGAATACGAGCAGTACTTC CASKGYAGGEYEQYF
NA TRBJ1-5 TRBV7-9 TRBD1 TGTGCCAGCAGCCGACAACAGGGGGAGAATCAGCCCCAGCATTTT CASSRQQGENQPQHF
NA TRBJ2-1 TRBV28 NA TGTGCCAGCAGCTCCCCAGGGGGGTCAAGGAATGAGCAGTTCTTC CASSSPGGSRNEQFF
NA TRBJ2-1 TRBV6-6 TRBD1 TGTGCCAGCAGTTACACCGGGACAGGGTACAATGAGCAGTTCTTC CASSYTGTGYNEQFF
NA TRBJ2-1 TRBV6-6 TRBD1 TGTGCCAGCAGTTACGGGGGGACAGGCGTTACGTATGAGCAGTTCTTC CASSYGGTGVTYEQFF
NA TRBJ2-5 TRBV9 TRBD1 TGTGCCAGCACCAAGACAGGGGTTCAAGAGACCCAGTACTTC CASTKTGVQETQYF
NA TRBJ2-7 TRBV6-1 NA TGTGCCAGCAGTGATAGCGGAAGGGTCTCCTACGAGCAGTACTTC CASSDSGRVSYEQYF
NA TRBJ1-1 TRBV9 NA TGTGCCAGCAGCGTTGAAGGGGTAACTGGCACTGAGGCTTTCTTT CASSVEGVTGTEAFF
NA TRBJ2-1 TRBV7-9 NA TGTGCCAGCAGCTTACAGGCCGTAGGTACTGAGCAGTTCTTC CASSLQAVGTEQFF
NA TRBJ2-6 TRBV9 TRBD2 TGTGCCAGCAGCGTAGTTCCTAGCGGGAGCTCTGGGGCCAACGTCCTGACTTTC CASSVVPSGSSGANVLTF
NA TRBJ1-5 TRBV4-2 NA TGTGCCAGCAGCCAAGATACAGCCTTGCCCCAGCATTTT CASSQDTALPQHF
NA TRBJ1-2 TRBV10-3 NA TGTGCCACCCGGGGGGATTCTATCTATGGCTACACCTTC CATRGDSIYGYTF
NA TRBJ1-2 TRBV19 NA TGTGCCAGTAGCCCCGGGTCTCGCTGGGGCTACACCTTC CASSPGSRWGYTF
NA TRBJ2-2 TRBV9 NA TGTGCCAGCAGCGTAGCCCATAACACCGGGGAGCTGTTTTTT CASSVAHNTGELFF
NA TRBJ2-3 TRBV6-5 NA TGTGCCAGCCACAGGGCAGGGGTTAGCACAGATACGCAGTATTTT CASHRAGVSTDTQYF
NA TRBJ2-1 TRBV27 TRBD2 TGTGCCAGCAAGTTGGTTACCGGGACTAGCGGGAGAGCTGCGCAGTTCTTC CASKLVTGTSGRAAQFF
NA TRBJ2-1 TRBV5-1 NA TGCGCCAGCAGCTTGGGCGGGAGTGGGGGCGGTAATGAGCAGTTCTTC CASSLGGSGGGNEQFF
NA TRBJ2-5 TRBV29-1 TRBD2 TGCAGCGTTGGGGGTGGTGGGGGCGGGAGGGCCGAGGAGCAGTACTTC CSVGGGGGGRAEEQYF
NA TRBJ2-1 TRBV7-8 TRBD2 TGTGCCAGCAGCTTAGCCGGGACTAGCGGTGGGAATGAGCAGTTCTTC CASSLAGTSGGNEQFF
NA TRBJ2-3 TRBV4-3 NA TGCGCCAGCAGCCAAGATCAGACAGGCACAGATACGCAGTATTTT CASSQDQTGTDTQYF
NA TRBJ2-1 TRBV5-1 TRBD2 TGCGCCAGCAGCTTGGTAAGGCGGGAGGTGTACAATGAGCAGTTCTTC CASSLVRREVYNEQFF
NA TRBJ2-2 TRBV5-1 TRBD2 TGCGCCAGCAGCTTACGGGCGGCTAGCGGGACCCCCGGGGAGCTGTTTTTT CASSLRAASGTPGELFF